Shown below are 18 T cell receptor beta chains from a single sample sequenced in a study of PD-L1 blockade in urothelial cancer. Time point of the sample: peripheral blood 6 weeks after treatment start. Clones were read by immunoSEQ multiplex PCR, and TCRdb kept only the in-frame ones, dropping some. Of around 29,000 clones in the sample, 80% to 85% were seen once. Sample: PBMCs, taken around atezolizumab (anti-PD-L1) treatment. Receptors originate from a man between 65 and 85 years old with urothelial cancer.

The chain carries TRBV6-5 and TRBJ2-7, with D possibly matching TRBD1 (5 bases). The CDR3 consists of 14 residues. Germline loops: CDR1 MNHEY, CDR2 SVGAGI. Trimming left V 6 bases short and J 8 bases short, with 20 bases between. The CDR3 protein is CASRTPTATTKQYF. The CDR3 nucleotides are TGTGCCAGCAGGACACCGACAGCTACTACGAAGCAGTACTTC.

This clone was observed a handful of times. The V call is TRBV6-1, the J call TRBJ1-3; the D is unclear. Per germline, CDR1 MNHNS and CDR2 SASEGT. With 3 bases removed from V and 7 bases from J, the gap between germline ends came to 10 bases. The CDR3 has 13 amino acids. The CDR3 spells CASSEVPRNTIYF. As DNA, the CDR3 is TGTGCCAGCAGTGAGGTTCCACGGAACACCATATATTTT.

The rearrangement uses TRBV2 and TRBJ2-5; D is ambiguous. The end of the DNA fits TRBJ2-7 better, so the J call may be wrong. The CDR3 covers 15 residues. Germline V gene sequence: CDR1 SNHLY, CDR2 FYNNEI. In DNA form, the CDR3 reads TGTGCCAGCAGTGAATCGTTCCCGCTTTCCTACGAGCAGTACTTC. Encoded protein: CASSESFPLSYEQYF.

As concerns this clone: Germline and junction disagree at one end, which may indicate a read error. J is TRBJ1-1 and V is TRBV4-2; TRBD1 aligns across 9 bases. The CDR3 length is 13 residues. Germline CDR1 is LGHNA and CDR2 is YNFKEQ. In nucleotides, the CDR3 is TGTGCCAGCAGCCAAGATCGGGACAGGGACCTTCTCTTT. The encoded protein is CASSQDRDRDLLF.

This clone was observed a few times. This chain uses TRBV30 with TRBJ1-1, with unresolved D. This CDR3 contains 13 residues. The V end lost 1 base, the J end lost 1 base, and 7 bases lay between the germline ends. From germline, CDR1 is GTSNPN and CDR2 SVGIG (reference sequence). The CDR3 reads CAWSDGENTEAFF. CDR3 nucleotide sequence: TGTGCCTGGAGTGACGGGGAGAACACTGAAGCTTTCTTT. The full variable domain, in which reference TRBV30 and TRBJ1-1 provide the parts outside the CDR3, is SQTIHQWPATLVQPVGSPLSLECTVEGTSNPNLYWYRQAAGRGLQLLFYSVGIGQISSEVPQNLSASRPQDRQFILSSKKLLLSDSGFYLCAWSDGENTEAFFGQGTRLTVV.

The chain is built from TRBV6-1 and TRBJ2-1; D gene ambiguous. The V end lost 5 bases, the J end lost 8 bases, and 4 bases lay between the germline ends. The CDR3 totals 10 residues. Per germline, CDR1 MNHNS and CDR2 SASEGT. This CDR3 reads CASSSDEQFF. The CDR3 DNA reads TGTGCCAGCAGTTCGGATGAGCAGTTCTTC.

The chain recombines TRBV28 with TRBJ2-6; 9 bases are shared with TRBD1. Germline loops: CDR1 MDHEN, CDR2 SYDVKM. Trimming at V came to 5 bases and at J to 4 bases, leaving 9 bases not matched to a gene. The CDR3 has 17 residues. The DNA of the CDR3 is TGTGCCAGCAGTGAAACAGGGGGCGGAAGCGGGGCCAACGTCCTGACTTTC. This sequence encodes CASSETGGGSGANVLTF.

The chain joins TRBV29-1 to TRBJ1-1; TRBD1 might be the D (5 bases). Germline loops: CDR1 SQVTM, CDR2 ANQGSEA. The CDR3 sequence is 11 residues long. Trimming left V 5 bases short and J 5 bases short, with 9 bases between. CDR3: CSVKGATEAFF. CDR3 in DNA: TGCAGCGTTAAAGGGGCGACTGAAGCTTTCTTT.

This chain links TRBV7-2 with TRBJ1-1; the D is unclear. Germline values: CDR1 SGHTA, CDR2 FQGNSA. The CDR3 is 14 residues long. The V end was cut by 1 base, the J end by 0 bases, with 6 bases between. The CDR3 loop is CASSLGHMNTEAFF. The CDR3 DNA is TGTGCCAGCAGCTTAGGTCACATGAACACTGAAGCTTTCTTT.

This clone appeared once. The chain is built from TRBV7-9 and TRBJ2-1; a weak D match, TRBD2 (5 bases). The V gene lost 5 bases and the J gene lost 0 bases, with 14 bases spanning the gap. This CDR3 has 16 residues. From germline, CDR1 is SEHNR and CDR2 FQNEAQ (reference sequence). The CDR3, as DNA: TGTGCCAGCAGCCGGACGACTACGAGCTCCTACAATGAGCAGTTCTTC. Its protein is CASSRTTTSSYNEQFF.

The J gene is TRBJ1-5, the V gene TRBV28; D is undetermined. V lost 2 bases and J lost 7, with 6 bases in between. The CDR3 is 12 residues long. Germline V CDR1 and CDR2: MDHEN, SYDVKM. CDR3 nucleotide sequence: TGTGCCAGCAGTTTAGGTAGACAGCCCCAGCATTTT. It codes for CASSLGRQPQHF. Supplemented by reference TRBV28 and TRBJ1-5, the full variable domain reads DVKVTQSSRYLVKRTGEKVFLECVQDMDHENMFWYRQDPGLGLRLIYFSYDVKMKEKGDIPEGYSVSREKKERFSLILESASTNQTSMYLCASSLGRQPQHFGDGTRLSIL.

The sample holds a few counts of this clone. The V gene is TRBV4-3, the J gene TRBJ1-1; D gene ambiguous. The CDR3 has 15 residues. Trimming pared 0 bases from V and 1 base from J, leaving 9 bases between. Looked up from germline, CDR1 is LGHNA and CDR2 is YSLEER. CDR3: CASSQEYSENTEAFF. DNA for the CDR3: TGCGCCAGCAGCCAAGAATACTCTGAGAACACTGAAGCTTTCTTT.

The chain recombines TRBV19 with TRBJ2-7, with 7 nucleotides matching TRBD1. Trimming cost V 6 bases and J 5 bases; bases outside gene matches: 7. The germline gives CDR1 LNHDA, CDR2 SQIVND (reference sequence). The CDR3 length is 13 residues. The CDR3 sequence: CASSLDRADEQYF. CDR3 nucleotide sequence: TGTGCCAGTAGCCTCGACAGGGCCGACGAGCAGTACTTC.

J is TRBJ1-1 and V is TRBV7-6, with a possible D match to TRBD1 (5 bases). There are 14 residues in the CDR3. Trimming took 3 bases from V and 1 from J, leaving 9 bases between them. Germline assignment: CDR1 SGHVS and CDR2 FNYEAQ. DNA for the CDR3: TGTGCCAGCAGCTTGGGCAGGGAGAACACTGAAGCTTTCTTT. Translated, it gives CASSLGRENTEAFF.

The DNA of the CDR3 is TGTGCCATCAGTGAAACAGGGCCTTCGGCCCTCCACTTT. Translation: CAISETGPSALHF. The rearrangement joins TRBV10-3 to TRBJ1-6, with D possibly being TRBD1 (6 bases). Germline-derived CDR1 and CDR2 are ENHRY and SYGVKD. CDR3 length equals 13 residues. V shed 3 bases and J shed 14 bases, with 14 bases lying between them.

The CDR3 nucleotides are TGTGCCAGCAGTTTCTACGCCGTTGGTACAGATACGCAGTATTTT. Translating gives CASSFYAVGTDTQYF. The rearrangement uses TRBV27 and TRBJ2-3; D not certain. CDR1 and CDR2 from the germline V gene are MNHEY and SMNVEV (reference sequence). CDR3 length: 15 residues. V gave up 3 bases and J gave up 3 bases, with 13 bases separating them.

The chain carries TRBV4-2 and TRBJ2-1; 10 bases match TRBD2. The CDR3 sequence is 16 residues long. Germline V CDR1 and CDR2: LGHNA, YNFKEQ. V was pared by 6 bases and J by 7 bases, with 12 bases of the junction left unmatched. CDR3 protein: CASSTEASGGRNEQFF. CDR3 DNA sequence: TGTGCCAGCAGTACGGAGGCTAGCGGGGGTCGGAATGAGCAGTTCTTC.

Concerning this clone itself: The junction does not match germline at one end; this may be a read error. The chain links TRBV11-2 to TRBJ2-5; the D gene is possibly TRBD2 (5 bases). CDR1 is SGHAT, CDR2 FQNNGV, per germline. The CDR3 runs to 16 residues. The CDR3 sequence: CASSLGAEEWQETQYF. The CDR3 bases are TGTGCCAGCAGTTTAGGTGCGGAGGAGTGGCAAGAGACCCAGTACTTC.